This is a list of T cell receptor beta chains from one sample in a study of blood T cell repertoires in COVID-19. Libraries were prepared by immunoSEQ multiplex PCR; TCRdb keeps only in-frame clonotypes and omits some of them. The data show 110,000 to 150,000 clones, 81% seen once. Sequenced: peripheral blood. The receptors were gathered from a human donor in a cohort sampled during active COVID-19. Both conserved end residues are part of each CDR3. The D gene is left open where the match is weak. Clone size is stated in some rows and not others, as once, few, many or a class when expanded.

.	TRBV6-5	TRBJ2-5	TRBD2	TGTGCCAGCACCTTAGCGGGAGCGTGGGAGACCCAGTACTTC	CASTLAGAWETQYF
.	TRBV4-2	TRBJ2-2	.	TGTGCCAGCAGCCAATCCGATGATAGGGGGACCGGGGAGCTGTTTTTT	CASSQSDDRGTGELFF
.	TRBV29-1	TRBJ2-1	TRBD2	TGCAGCGTTGGATCCCTTAGCGGGAGGAGCAATGAGCAGTTCTTC	CSVGSLSGRSNEQFF
.	TRBV28	TRBJ2-3	TRBD1	TGTGCCAGCAGTTCCCGGGACAGGGGAACAGATACGCAGTATTTT	CASSSRDRGTDTQYF
.	TRBV9	TRBJ1-1	.	TGTGCCAGCAGCCCCCCGACAGGATCCGTACTGAACACTGAAGCTTTCTTT	CASSPPTGSVLNTEAFF
once	TRBV11-2	TRBJ2-7	TRBD1	TGTGCCAGCAGACATCCGGGACAGGGGCTTTTGGAGCAGTACTTC	CASRHPGQGLLEQYF
.	TRBV6-5	TRBJ1-1	TRBD1	TGTGCCAGCAGTCAGACAGGGACTCAGAACACTGAAGCTTTCTTT	CASSQTGTQNTEAFF
.	TRBV9	TRBJ1-4	.	TGTGCCAGCAGCGTAGATGGGCAGGCAACTAATGAAAAACTGTTTTTT	CASSVDGQATNEKLFF
.	TRBV25-1	TRBJ1-2	TRBD1	TGTGCCAGCAGTGAATTTCTGGGACAGGGGGCCGACTATGGCTACACCTTC	CASSEFLGQGADYGYTF
few	TRBV18	TRBJ2-7	TRBD1	TGTGCCAGCTCACCCACCGGGACAGCCTACGAGCAGTACTTC	CASSPTGTAYEQYF
.	TRBV18	TRBJ1-5	.	TGTGCCAGCTCACCCATGGACAGTAGCAATCAGCCCCAGCATTTT	CASSPMDSSNQPQHF
.	TRBV7-2	TRBJ1-4	TRBD1	TGTGCCAGCAGCTTAGCCGGGACAGGGTTTGAAAAACTGTTTTTT	CASSLAGTGFEKLFF
.	TRBV7-6	TRBJ2-1	.	TGTGCCAGCAGCTTAAAGTTCGGGGGAACCTACAATGAGCAGTTCTTC	CASSLKFGGTYNEQFF
.	TRBV19	TRBJ2-7	TRBD2	TGTGCCAGTAGTATGAGGGTAGCGGGAGGGCCAGGGGCCGAGCAGTACTTC	CASSMRVAGGPGAEQYF
.	TRBV6-2/TRBV6-3	TRBJ1-6	TRBD1	TGTGCCAGCAGTTACTCTTGGACAGGGTCTTCACCCCTCCACTTT	CASSYSWTGSSPLHF
.	TRBV7-9	TRBJ2-6	.	TGTGCCAGCAGCTACCCACGAGGCTCTGGGGCCAACGTCCTGACTTTC	CASSYPRGSGANVLTF
once	TRBV29-1	TRBJ2-2	.	TGCAGCGTGACTCACACGTACACCGGGGAGCTGTTTTTT	CSVTHTYTGELFF
.	TRBV15	TRBJ2-1	TRBD2	TGTGCCACCAGCAGAAGGCTAGCGGCCTACAATGAGCAGTTCTTC	CATSRRLAAYNEQFF
.	TRBV15	TRBJ2-3	TRBD1	TGTGCCACCAGCAGAGCTCCCGGGACAGGCTTAGAGACAGATACGCAGTATTTT	CATSRAPGTGLETDTQYF
.	TRBV7-2	TRBJ2-1	.	TGTGCCAGCAGCGCAGTGAAAAGCTCCTACAATGAGCAGTTCTTC	CASSAVKSSYNEQFF
.	TRBV6-2/TRBV6-3	TRBJ1-1	.	TGTGCCAGCAGTTACTCGGACACGGGACAAACGAACACTGAAGCTTTCTTT	CASSYSDTGQTNTEAFF
.	TRBV5-1	TRBJ2-5	TRBD1	TGCGCCAGCACCCTACAGGGGCCCCAAGAGACCCAGTACTTC	CASTLQGPQETQYF
once	TRBV29-1	TRBJ2-5	TRBD2	TGCAGCGTTGGTGCTAGCGGGATTGAGACCCAGTACTTC	CSVGASGIETQYF
.	TRBV7-9	TRBJ2-1	TRBD2	TGTGCCAGCAGCCCACGGACTAGCGGCGGCAATGAGCAGTTCTTC	CASSPRTSGGNEQFF
.	TRBV19	TRBJ2-1	TRBD2	TGTGCCAGTAGTATGGGGACGGGACTAGCTGGGTATGAGCAGTTCTTC	CASSMGTGLAGYEQFF
.	TRBV27	TRBJ1-2	.	TGTGCCAGCAGTGTCGACAGGAGGATTAACTATGGCTACACCTTC	CASSVDRRINYGYTF
.	TRBV6-1	TRBJ1-2	.	TGTGCCAGCAGTGAATCCGGGTCGCGTTATGGCTACACCTTC	CASSESGSRYGYTF
.	TRBV5-1	TRBJ1-6	TRBD1	TGCGCCAGCAGCTTGGATACACAGGGGTATTCACCCCTCCACTTT	CASSLDTQGYSPLHF
few	TRBV28	TRBJ1-1	.	TGTGCCAGCAGTTCCCTCATACAGGCGTCGAACACTGAAGCTTTCTTT	CASSSLIQASNTEAFF
.	TRBV28	TRBJ1-1	.	TGTGCCAGCAGTCTTAACAGGGTTAGGGGTAACACTGAAGCTTTCTTT	CASSLNRVRGNTEAFF
.	TRBV28	TRBJ1-2	.	TGTGCCAGCAGTCCGCGGACAGCCACTATCCTCTATGGCTACACCTTC	CASSPRTATILYGYTF
.	TRBV14	TRBJ2-6	TRBD1	TGTGCCAGCTTCGTGGGACAGCTCTCTCTGGGGGCCAACGTCCTGACTTTC	CASFVGQLSLGANVLTF
.	TRBV19	TRBJ2-7	TRBD2	TGTGCCAGTAGTATAACTGCCAGGACTAGCGGGTCCTACGAGCAGTACTTC	CASSITARTSGSYEQYF
.	TRBV9	TRBJ1-4	.	TGTGCCAGCAGCCCCCGGACAGATAATGAAAAACTGTTTTTT	CASSPRTDNEKLFF
.	TRBV7-9	TRBJ2-7	TRBD1	TGTGCCAGCAGCACTACATCAGGGGGCAGGCACTTC	CASSTTSGGRHF
.	TRBV6-5	TRBJ1-4	.	TGTGCCAGCAGTTACTCGACACGGCCTAATGAAAAACTGTTTTTT	CASSYSTRPNEKLFF
.	TRBV27	TRBJ2-7	TRBD2	TGTGCCAGCAGTTTATCATTGGGGGGGAGAGGGTACTTC	CASSLSLGGRGYF
.	TRBV19	TRBJ2-7	.	TGTGCCAGTAGTCCCCAGGGGAACGAGCAGTACTTC	CASSPQGNEQYF
.	TRBV27	TRBJ1-1	.	TGTGCCAGCAGCCCCGGACTCGGGAGGGTGACTGAAGCTTTCTTT	CASSPGLGRVTEAFF
few	TRBV28	TRBJ2-7	.	TGTGCCAGCAGTAACGGAGGGGTATGGCACGAGCAGTACTTC	CASSNGGVWHEQYF
.	TRBV28	TRBJ1-4	.	TGTGCCAGCAGTCCCCCTGGTAGGGGAACGGTTTTT	CASSPPGRGTVF
.	TRBV7-2	TRBJ1-2	TRBD1	TGTGCCAGCAGCTTAGGTCCAGGGACAGGGAAGGGTAGGCATGGCTACACCTTC	CASSLGPGTGKGRHGYTF
.	TRBV7-2	TRBJ1-5	.	TGTGCCAGCAGCTTACTGGCAGCGGAGGCCAATCAGCCCCAGCATTTT	CASSLLAAEANQPQHF
.	TRBV5-1	TRBJ1-4	.	TGCGCCAGCAGCCGCGATCCCGCCAGGGATTTCTATGAAAAACTGTTTTTT	CASSRDPARDFYEKLFF
.	TRBV28	TRBJ2-2	.	TGTGCCAGCAGTTTAGGCCCCGGGGGAGTGAGAACCGGGGAGCTGTTTTTT	CASSLGPGGVRTGELFF
.	TRBV28	TRBJ2-3	.	TGTGCCAGCAGTGGACTATCCGGTGGAGATACGCAGTATTTT	CASSGLSGGDTQYF
few	TRBV3-1/TRBV3-2	TRBJ1-1	.	TGTGCCAGCAGCCTACTACGCGCGGAAGCTTTCTTT	CASSLLRAEAFF
.	TRBV7-7	TRBJ2-7	TRBD2	TGTGCCAGCAGCCCGAGACTAGCGGGCCCTTACGAGCAGTACTTC	CASSPRLAGPYEQYF
.	TRBV5-1	TRBJ1-1	.	TGCGCCAGCAGCGTCACAGGTTCGGGCACTGAAGCTTTCTTT	CASSVTGSGTEAFF
once	TRBV24-1	TRBJ2-5	TRBD2	TGTGCCACCAGTGATGCCGAACTAGCGGGAGATTGGGGCCAAGAGACCCAGTACTTC	CATSDAELAGDWGQETQYF